The sequence of this T cell receptor beta chain was determined in a study of OX40 agonist ivuxolimab in advanced cancers. Overall study context: It was ivuxolimab, an agonistic anti-OX40 (CD134) antibody, that patients were treated with.

The study sampled blood at baseline, cycle 4 day 1, and cycle 7 day 1. This table comes from immunoSEQ multiplex PCR, and its TCRdb copy is limited to in-frame clones, with some not included. The data hold roughly 79,000 clones, with approximately 90% observed a single time. The length of the CDR3 is 14 residues. Trimming removed 10 bases at V and 0 bases at J, with 13 bases between. Per the germline V gene, CDR1 is MNHNY and CDR2 is SVGAGI (reference sequence). The chain joins TRBV6-6 to TRBJ1-5; unclear D gene. Here the sequenced sample was CD4+ or CD8+ T cells sorted from blood, taken in a trial of the OX40 agonist ivuxolimab. The sequence derives from an adult with an advanced solid tumor such as melanoma, head and neck, liver or kidney cancer. As DNA, the CDR3 is TGTGCCATCCCAAAGAGGTGTAGCAATCAGCCCCAGCATTTT. Its translation is CAIPKRCSNQPQHF.